Listed below are T cell receptor beta chains from one sample, sequenced in a study of CD8 T cells in ankylosing spondylitis. TCRdb reanalysed the 5' RACE reads using MiXCR and keeps one entry per CDR3 protein. The data contain about 800,000 distinct CDR3 sequences, about 10% of them singletons. The specimen was blood, either unsorted or a sorted T cell fraction (not recorded which). The origin of the receptors is a male donor with ankylosing spondylitis. Each CDR3 is given with its conserved first and last residue.

>TRBV9|TRBJ1-1
CASSRMRQGTEAFF
>TRBV20-1|TRBJ1-1
CSAQNMNTEAFF
>TRBV10-3|TRBJ2-6
CAIGSYSGANVLTF
>TRBV5-1|TRBJ1-4
CASSLAGPLLGKLFF
>TRBV15|TRBJ2-1
CATSSGPRDNEQFF
>TRBV6-5|TRBJ2-7
CASSYSGNPSPDYEQYF
>TRBV20-1|TRBJ1-2
CSANPNLYGYTF
>TRBV28|TRBJ1-3
CASRYRGAGNTIYF
>TRBV11-1|TRBJ2-3
CASTAGGVTDTQYF
>TRBV27|TRBJ2-3
CASSLLGGGQTDTQYF
>TRBV7-6|TRBJ2-5
CASSYDLLSETQYF
>TRBV5-4|TRBJ1-2
CASSSADRGVFNYGYTF
>TRBV20-1|TRBJ2-1
CSARDTRTGREEQFF
>TRBV2|TRBJ2-1
CASKGSTPSSYNEQFF
>TRBV2|TRBJ2-1
CASREGGEQFF
>TRBV7-9|TRBJ2-1
CASSPLGGQYNEQFF
>TRBV20-1|TRBJ2-7
CSAPRGASWEQYF
>TRBV20-1|TRBJ2-1
CSAGGLAGPRYNEQFF
>TRBV24-1|TRBJ2-7
CATSDGAGQGLYEQYF
>TRBV5-4|TRBJ2-7
CASSVPGQGHTYF
>TRBV20-1|TRBJ2-3
CSVGLAGSSTQYF
>TRBV7-2|TRBJ1-4
CASSAPRTGGNEKLFF
>TRBV10-2|TRBJ2-7
CASSHGIAGEDEQYF
>TRBV20-1|TRBJ1-4
CSARAPVTNEKLFF
>TRBV5-4|TRBJ2-7
CASSLGGAGYEQYF
>TRBV12-3/TRBV12-4|TRBJ1-1
CASSLVYGSNTEAFF
>TRBV6-2/TRBV6-3|TRBJ2-7
CASSKTPTDYEQYF
>TRBV4-3|TRBJ1-5
CASSRDRAEPQHF
>TRBV20-1|TRBJ2-3
CSAIRGDTQYF
>TRBV18|TRBJ2-7
CASSASGSNEQYF
>TRBV29-1|TRBJ2-3
CSSGGGRTSTDTQYF
>TRBV20-1|TRBJ2-5
CSARDLGLAGQETQYF
>TRBV20-1|TRBJ1-1
CSARGIPGRADTEAFF
>TRBV4-3|TRBJ1-1
CASSQEMRGFTEAFF
>TRBV5-6|TRBJ2-1
CASSFYTRTSGSSYNEQFF
>TRBV20-1|TRBJ1-3
CSAQRGNSGNTIYF
>TRBV10-3|TRBJ2-5
CAISGGAGGETQYF
>TRBV7-2|TRBJ2-3
CASSSKGTSGRKQYF
>TRBV10-3|TRBJ2-5
CAISEMRWETQYF
>TRBV2|TRBJ2-4
CALDRGNIQYF
>TRBV20-1|TRBJ1-5
CSAISFDRTNQPQHF
>TRBV18|TRBJ1-2
CASSPLMAGINYGYTF
>TRBV15|TRBJ2-3
CATSRGAGGTDTQYF
>TRBV20-1|TRBJ2-5
CSARDRGKRTQYF
>TRBV20-1|TRBJ2-7
CSASDGWVSDF
>TRBV15|TRBJ1-4
CATSRDKNLYGKLFF
>TRBV6-6|TRBJ2-7
CASRPNRFQEQYF
>TRBV6-5|TRBJ2-2
CASSYGRGQGNTGELFF